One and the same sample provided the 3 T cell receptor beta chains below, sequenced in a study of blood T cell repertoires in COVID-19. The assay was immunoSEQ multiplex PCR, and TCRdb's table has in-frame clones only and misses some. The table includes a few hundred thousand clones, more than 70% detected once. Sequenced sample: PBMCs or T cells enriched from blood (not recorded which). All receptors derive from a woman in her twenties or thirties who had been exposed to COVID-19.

DNA of the CDR3: TGCGCCAGCAGTGATCGCGCTAGCGGAAGCACAGATACGCAGTATTTT. Its protein is CASSDRASGSTDTQYF. The V and J genes are TRBV10-1 and TRBJ2-3, with TRBD2 matching 7 bases. Germline CDR1 is WNHNN and CDR2 is SYGVQD (reference sequence). This CDR3 has 16 amino acids. The ends lost 3 bases at V and 0 bases at J; junction bases unmatched: 6.

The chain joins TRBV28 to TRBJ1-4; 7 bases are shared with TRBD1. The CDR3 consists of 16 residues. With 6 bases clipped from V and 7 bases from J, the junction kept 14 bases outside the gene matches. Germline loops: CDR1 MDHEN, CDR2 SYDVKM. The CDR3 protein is CASRPAWTGLAEKLFF. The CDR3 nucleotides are TGTGCCAGCAGGCCGGCCTGGACAGGCTTAGCTGAAAAACTGTTTTTT.

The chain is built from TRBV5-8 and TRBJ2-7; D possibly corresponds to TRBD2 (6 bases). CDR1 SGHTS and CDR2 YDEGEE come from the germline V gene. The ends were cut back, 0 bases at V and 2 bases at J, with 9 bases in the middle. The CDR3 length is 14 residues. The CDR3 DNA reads TGTGCCAGCAGCTTGGTTCCGGGAGCCTACGAGCAGTACTTC. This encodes CASSLVPGAYEQYF.